Listed here are 27 T cell receptor beta chains from one sample, sequenced in a study of T-cell memory formation after mild COVID-19. TCRdb re-called the 5' RACE reads through MiXCR, storing one row per CDR3 protein. The sample yields roughly 400,000 distinct CDR3 sequences, approximately 25% seen once. The sequencing input was PBMCs or a T cell subset sorted from them (not recorded which). Receptor source: an adult woman who had mild COVID-19 (a few samples of this study predate the infection). Cell type and time point are not known.

This clonotype turned up a few times. The V and J genes are TRBV7-3 and TRBJ2-5, with D possibly matching TRBD2 (6 bases). CDR3 length: 15 residues. Trimming left V 5 bases short and J 4 bases short, with 17 bases between. Looked up from germline, CDR1 is SGHTA and CDR2 is FQGTGA. In nucleotides, the CDR3 is TGTGCCAGCAGCCCCTTGGGGGGAGTGGTAGAGACCCAGTACTTC. This sequence encodes CASSPLGGVVETQYF.

This clonotype appeared many times. The CDR3 sequence: CASSLDRAETQYF. The CDR3 DNA reads as TGCGCCAGCAGCTTGGACAGGGCAGAGACCCAGTACTTC. The chain employs TRBV5-1 and TRBJ2-5, with D tentatively TRBD1 (6 bases). Germline V gene sequence: CDR1 SGHRS, CDR2 YFSETQ. The ends were cut back, 0 bases at V and 4 bases at J, with 7 bases in the middle. The length of the CDR3 is 13 residues. The full variable domain, in which reference TRBV5-1 and TRBJ2-5 provide the parts outside the CDR3, is KAGVTQTPRYLIKTRGQQVTLSCSPISGHRSVSWYQQTPGQGLQFLFEYFSETQRNKGNFPGRFSGRQFSNSRSEMNVSTLELGDSALYLCASSLDRAETQYFGPGTRLLVL.

CDR3 sequence reads: CSARTGRMNTEAFF. The CDR3 DNA follows: TGCAGTGCTCGGACAGGGAGGATGAACACTGAAGCTTTCTTT. V and J are TRBV20-1 and TRBJ1-1; 8 nucleotides match TRBD1. Germline V gene data show CDR1 as DFQATT and CDR2 as SNEGSKA (reference sequence). The CDR3 is 14 amino acids. V lost 5 bases, J lost 0 bases, and 5 bases stayed unmatched.

The chain combines TRBV4-3 with TRBJ1-1; D is perhaps TRBD1 (6 bases). Germline V lookup: CDR1 LGHNA, CDR2 YSLEER. This CDR3 has 15 residues. V lost 0 bases and J 4 bases, leaving 12 bases between the germline ends. For the CDR3, the DNA is TGCGCCAGCAGCCAAGATTACAGGGCGGGCACTGAAGCTTTCTTT. Its translation is CASSQDYRAGTEAFF.

V usage is TRBV29-1 and J usage is TRBJ1-2; a possible D gene is TRBD1 (6 bases). Germline CDR1 SQVTM, CDR2 ANQGSEA. V dropped 5 bases and J dropped 4 bases, with 17 bases sitting between them. The CDR3 spans 14 residues. The CDR3 spells CSVQPTGKAYGYTF. The CDR3, as DNA: TGCAGCGTTCAGCCGACAGGCAAGGCCTATGGCTACACCTTC.

Concerning this clonotype itself: A read error may produce the germline difference seen at one junction end. CDR3: CASSLDGTSGRAYRIDF. The CDR3 region has the DNA TGTGCCAGCAGTTTGGACGGGACTAGCGGGAGGGCCTATAGGATCGACTTC. The chain links TRBV12-3 or TRBV12-4 to TRBJ2-5, with 16 bases identical to TRBD2. This CDR3 spans 17 amino acids.

The rearrangement uses TRBV5-1 and TRBJ2-1; 12 nucleotides agree with TRBD1. Germline V lookup: CDR1 SGHRS, CDR2 YFSETQ. The V and J ends lost 2 bases and 1 base, in that order; junction bases with no gene match: 10. This CDR3 has 19 amino acids. The CDR3 loop reads CASSFHGTGGVGSYNEQFF. CDR3 nucleotides: TGCGCCAGCAGCTTTCACGGGACAGGGGGCGTTGGTTCCTACAATGAGCAGTTCTTC.

V usage is TRBV12-3 or TRBV12-4 and J usage is TRBJ2-7, with 14 bases fitting TRBD2. The CDR3 runs to 14 residues. V was clipped by 3 bases and J by 6 bases; unmatched bases: 1. CDR3 coding DNA: TGTGCCAGCAGTTTCGGGACTAGCGGGAGCGAGCAGTACTTC. Translated: CASSFGTSGSEQYF.

This clonotype has a single count. J is TRBJ2-1 and V is TRBV6-5; TRBD1 agrees at 11 bases. CDR1 and CDR2 from the germline V gene are MNHEY and SVGAGI. V gave up 7 bases and J gave up 8 bases; unmatched junction bases: 7. The CDR3 contains 14 residues. CDR3 nucleotides: TGTGCCAGCACGAAGGGACAGGGGGGGCATGAGCAGTTCTTC. Protein product: CASTKGQGGHEQFF.

V is TRBV29-1 and J is TRBJ2-1; 10 nucleotides line up with TRBD2. Trimming took 7 bases from V and 3 from J; bases not matched to a gene: 6. The CDR3 runs 14 residues. Germline loops: CDR1 SQVTM, CDR2 ANQGSEA. The CDR3 sequence is CSATGTSVYNEQFF. The CDR3 coding sequence is TGCAGCGCAACCGGGACTAGCGTCTACAATGAGCAGTTCTTC.

The chain combines TRBV27 with TRBJ2-1; possible D gene TRBD2, 5 bases. Germline V gene sequence: CDR1 MNHEY, CDR2 SMNVEV (reference sequence). This CDR3 is 16 amino acids long. With 0 bases removed from V and 5 bases from J, the gap between germline ends came to 14 bases. The CDR3 nucleotides read TGTGCCAGCAGTTTATCGTTCCTAGCAGGCGACAATGAGCAGTTCTTC. Its protein product is CASSLSFLAGDNEQFF.

The V gene is TRBV2, the J gene TRBJ2-4; D might be TRBD2 (6 bases). This CDR3 has 13 residues. Trimming removed 8 bases at V and 0 bases at J, with 8 bases between. CDR1 is SNHLY and CDR2 is FYNNEI in the germline V gene. The CDR3 DNA is TGTGCCAGCGGGGGGATAGCCAAAAACATTCAGTACTTC. Its protein is CASGGIAKNIQYF.

V is TRBV6-2 or TRBV6-3 and J is TRBJ2-2; possible D gene TRBD2, 6 bases. V was trimmed by 6 bases and J by 7 bases, leaving 18 bases between them. The CDR3 loop spans 15 amino acids. The germline V gene has CDR1 MNHEY and CDR2 SVGEGT. The CDR3 bases are TGTGCCAGCAGACTAGCCCCGAGTACTAACGGGGAGCTGTTTTTT. Translated: CASRLAPSTNGELFF.

The chain employs TRBV12-3 or TRBV12-4 and TRBJ2-1; TRBD1 agrees at 10 bases. Trimming cost V 3 bases and J 6 bases; bases outside gene matches: 11. The CDR3 has 17 residues. CDR3 DNA sequence: TGTGCCAGCAGTTTTTGGGTTGGGGACAGGGGTGGCAATGAGCAGTTCTTC. Its translation is CASSFWVGDRGGNEQFF.

The chain joins TRBV20-1 to TRBJ2-3; no clear D. The CDR3 is made up of 11 amino acids. Germline V CDR1 and CDR2: DFQATT, SNEGSKA (reference sequence). Trimming removed 5 bases from V and 4 bases from J, with 7 bases in between. The CDR3, as DNA: TGCAGTGCTGATTTAGCAGATACGCAGTATTTT. Protein: CSADLADTQYF.

This clonotype was detected only a few times. This chain connects TRBV10-3 to TRBJ2-5; D ambiguous. V lost 6 bases, J lost 2 bases, and 10 bases lay in between. The CDR3 totals 13 residues. CDR1 and CDR2 (germline): ENHRY, SYGVKD. The chain's CDR3 is CAIRSAEQETQYF. The DNA for the CDR3 is TGTGCCATCAGATCGGCCGAACAAGAGACCCAGTACTTC.

This clonotype was counted a few times. The CDR3 sequence: CASSSRLAGDTQYF. CDR3 nucleotide sequence: TGTGCCAGCAGTTCCCGACTAGCGGGGGATACGCAGTATTTT. The gene calls are TRBV12-3 or TRBV12-4 and TRBJ2-3, with TRBD2 identical over 11 bases. The ends lost 4 bases at V and 6 bases at J; junction bases unmatched: 3. This CDR3 spans 14 amino acids.

Only a few counts were recorded for this clonotype. This chain joins TRBV29-1 and TRBJ2-1; D possibly corresponds to TRBD1 (5 bases). V was trimmed by 6 bases and J by 6 bases, leaving 15 bases between them. The CDR3 has 13 amino acids. Germline lookup yields CDR1 SQVTM and CDR2 ANQGSEA. The CDR3 here is CSVGGHPANEQFF. In nucleotides, the CDR3 is TGCAGCGTGGGCGGACACCCGGCCAATGAGCAGTTCTTC.

This chain connects TRBV4-1 to TRBJ2-7, with TRBD1 identical over 8 bases. The germline gives CDR1 MGHRA, CDR2 YSYEKL. V dropped 4 bases and J dropped 5; count of bases not matched to a gene: 7. This CDR3 is built from 14 residues. CDR3 protein: CASSRNRGDDEQYF. The CDR3 DNA is TGCGCCAGCAGCCGCAACAGGGGGGACGACGAGCAGTACTTC.

J is TRBJ2-1 and V is TRBV7-3, with D maybe TRBD1 (5 bases). V dropped 5 bases and J dropped 6 bases, with 17 bases sitting between them. The CDR3 spans 15 residues. Germline V gene sequence: CDR1 SGHTA, CDR2 FQGTGA. DNA for the CDR3: TGTGCCAGCAGCCCAGACAGACCAAGGGCCAATGAGCAGTTCTTC. This codes for CASSPDRPRANEQFF.

This clonotype was seen more than once but under ten times. The rearrangement uses TRBV6-6 and TRBJ2-1, with 10 positions matching TRBD1. CDR1 is MNHNY and CDR2 is SVGAGI in the germline V gene (reference sequence). This CDR3 is 15 amino acids long. V lost 6 bases to trimming and J lost 7 bases; unmatched junction nucleotides: 9. CDR3 protein: CASRPGTGVANEQFF. CDR3 in DNA: TGTGCCAGCAGGCCCGGGACAGGGGTGGCGAATGAGCAGTTCTTC.

CDR3 amino acids: CASSPGTGSLLEQYF. Written as DNA, the CDR3 is TGTGCCAGCAGCCCCGGGACAGGCTCACTTCTCGAGCAGTACTTC. The chain recombines TRBV7-9 with TRBJ2-7; 8 nucleotides align to TRBD1. V trimming: 5 bases; J trimming: 6 bases; junction bases outside the gene matches: 12. The CDR3 spans 15 residues. In germline, CDR1 is SEHNR, CDR2 FQNEAQ (reference sequence).

This clonotype was seen just once. This sequence joins TRBV6-6 and TRBJ2-3; a weak D match, TRBD2 (5 bases). Germline V gene data show CDR1 as MNHNY and CDR2 as SVGAGI (reference sequence). Trimming shortened V by 0 bases and J by 2 bases, and 6 bases separated the two germline ends. CDR3 length: 14 residues. This CDR3 is CASSYSDYTDTQYF. As DNA, the CDR3 is TGTGCCAGCAGTTACTCCGACTACACAGATACGCAGTATTTT.

This clonotype was recorded a few times. This chain uses TRBV20-1 with TRBJ2-3; 7 bases agree with TRBD1. The CDR3 length is 14 residues. Germline CDR1 and CDR2: DFQATT and SNEGSKA (reference sequence). Trimming removed 5 bases from V and 3 bases from J; junction bases left unmatched: 8. This chain's CDR3 is CSAWGTVGTDTQYF. CDR3 coding DNA: TGCAGTGCTTGGGGGACAGTCGGGACAGATACGCAGTATTTT.

This rearrangement joins TRBV7-9 to TRBJ2-2; maybe TRBD2 (5 bases). V was cut by 4 bases and J by 3 bases, with 21 bases left in between. CDR1 is SEHNR, CDR2 FQNEAQ, per germline (reference sequence). This CDR3 contains 18 residues. CDR3 nucleotide sequence: TGTGCCAGCAGCTCCTGGAACAGTGTCGTGGGAGACACCGGGGAGCTGTTTTTT. Translating gives CASSSWNSVVGDTGELFF.

This clonotype was found a few times. V usage is TRBV2 and J usage is TRBJ2-1; D uncertain. In germline, CDR1 is SNHLY, CDR2 FYNNEI. The V gene lost 9 bases and the J gene lost 3 bases, with 21 bases spanning the gap. This CDR3 region has 16 residues. In DNA, the CDR3 is TGTGCCAGAGATTTTTTATATGGGGTCAGCTACAATGAGCAGTTCTTC. It yields the protein CARDFLYGVSYNEQFF.

The chain carries TRBV18 and TRBJ1-5; no definite D call. This CDR3 has 14 residues. Germline assignment: CDR1 KGHSH and CDR2 LQKENI. Between the trimmed V and J ends, which lost 2 bases and 5 bases, there was a span of 10 bases. The CDR3 DNA is TGTGCCAGCTCACCAGGACCTAACGATCAGCCCCAGCATTTT. This gives the protein CASSPGPNDQPQHF.